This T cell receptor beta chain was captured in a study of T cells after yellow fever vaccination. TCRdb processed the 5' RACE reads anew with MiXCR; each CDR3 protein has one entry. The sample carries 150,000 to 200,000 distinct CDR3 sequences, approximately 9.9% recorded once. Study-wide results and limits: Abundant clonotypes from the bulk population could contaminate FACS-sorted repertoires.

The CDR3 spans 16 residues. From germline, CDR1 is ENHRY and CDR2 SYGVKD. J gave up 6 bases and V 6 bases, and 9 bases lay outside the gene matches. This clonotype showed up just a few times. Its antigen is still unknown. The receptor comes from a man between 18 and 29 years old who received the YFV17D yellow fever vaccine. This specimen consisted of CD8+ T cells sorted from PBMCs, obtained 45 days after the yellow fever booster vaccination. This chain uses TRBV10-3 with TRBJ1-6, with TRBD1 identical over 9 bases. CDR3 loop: CAISEYRDRANSPLHF. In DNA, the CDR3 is TGTGCCATCAGCGAATACCGGGACAGGGCTAATTCACCCCTCCACTTT.